One and the same sample provided the 30 T cell receptor beta chains below, sequenced in a study of cytomegalovirus exposure and HLA in healthy donors. The PCR had 60 Vbeta and 13 Jbeta primers. This table comes from immunoSEQ multiplex PCR, and its TCRdb copy is limited to in-frame clones, with some not included. The specimen's table records roughly 75,000 clones. The sample was PBMCs. Receptors originate from a man aged 35-49 years in good health and CMV-seronegative.

The chain combines TRBV27 with TRBJ2-1; 7 bases map to TRBD2. Germline V gene data show CDR1 as MNHEY and CDR2 as SMNVEV (reference sequence). This CDR3 has 17 amino acids. The V segment lost 1 base and the J segment 9 bases; nucleotides outside the gene matches: 15. The CDR3 spells CASSLYGGGPPGGEQFF. In DNA form, the CDR3 reads TGTGCCAGCAGTTTATATGGGGGGGGACCCCCGGGGGGTGAGCAGTTCTTC.

Comments on this clone: Mismatch with germline at one junction end may stem from a read error. The genes are TRBV2 and TRBJ1-2; TRBD1 matches 10 bases. In germline, CDR1 is SNHLY, CDR2 FYNNEI. The CDR3 contains 16 residues. The CDR3 sequence is CASSRDRGRLNFGYTF. In DNA form, the CDR3 reads TGTGCCAGCAGTCGCGACAGGGGGCGCCTCAACTTTGGCTACACCTTC.

The chain has TRBV28 and TRBJ1-4; TRBD1 matches 7 bases. Germline values: CDR1 MDHEN, CDR2 SYDVKM. V gave up 6 bases and J gave up 8 bases; unmatched junction bases: 9. This CDR3 region has 14 residues. CDR3: CASRLDRVEEKLFF. CDR3 nucleotides: TGTGCCAGCAGGCTAGACAGGGTGGAGGAAAAACTGTTTTTT.

This rearrangement joins TRBV27 to TRBJ2-5; 7 bases agree with TRBD2. The last part of the DNA fits TRBJ2-7 better; the J call may be wrong. Germline CDR1 MNHEY, CDR2 SMNVEV (reference sequence). The CDR3 is 14 residues long. CDR3 nucleotides: TGTGCCAGCAGTTTTGGGAGGGAGACCTACGAGCAGTACTTC. This gives the protein CASSFGRETYEQYF.

The chain uses TRBV5-4 and TRBJ1-2; 11 bases align to TRBD1. This CDR3 is 14 amino acids long. Looked up from germline, CDR1 is SGHNT and CDR2 is YYREEE (reference sequence). V was clipped by 3 bases and J by 6 bases; unmatched bases: 4. As DNA, the CDR3 is TGTGCCAGCAGCTGGACGGACAGGGGGCATGGCTACACCTTC. It translates to CASSWTDRGHGYTF.

This chain joins TRBV7-9 and TRBJ2-1, with unresolved D. Between the trimmed V and J ends, which lost 8 bases and 4 bases, there was a span of 6 bases. Germline lookup yields CDR1 SEHNR and CDR2 FQNEAQ (reference sequence). The CDR3 totals 11 residues. The CDR3 DNA is TGTGCCAGCCAGGTGTACAATGAGCAGTTCTTC. It yields the protein CASQVYNEQFF.

The V call is TRBV11-3, the J call TRBJ1-1; 7 bases fit TRBD1. There are 14 residues in the CDR3. The germline CDR1 and CDR2 sequences are SGHNT and YENEEA. The junction had 7 bases not matched to a gene; V was cut back by 5 bases and J by 4 bases. The CDR3: CASSQGQSATEAFF. The CDR3 region has the DNA TGTGCCAGCAGCCAGGGACAGTCGGCCACTGAAGCTTTCTTT. Combining the CDR3 with reference TRBV11-3 and TRBJ1-1 gives the whole variable domain EAGVVQSPRYKIIEKKQPVAFWCNPISGHNTLYWYLQNLGQGPELLIRYENEEAVDDSQLPKDRFSAERLKGVDSTLKIQPAELGDSAVYLCASSQGQSATEAFFGQGTRLTVV.

This sequence joins TRBV30 and TRBJ2-7, with 12 bases that match TRBD1. The CDR3 length is 15 residues. With V trimmed by 4 bases and J by 6 bases, 10 bases remained unmatched. Germline CDR1 is GTSNPN and CDR2 is SVGIG (reference sequence). CDR3: CAWTKEGQGAVEQYF. The DNA of the CDR3 is TGTGCCTGGACCAAGGAGGGACAGGGGGCGGTCGAGCAGTACTTC.

J is TRBJ2-3 and V is TRBV9; no firm D call. Per the germline V gene, CDR1 is SGDLS and CDR2 is YYNGEE. This CDR3 is 12 amino acids long. Between the trimmed V and J ends, which lost 0 bases and 5 bases, there was a span of 4 bases. This chain's CDR3 is CASSVVLDTQYF. In DNA, the CDR3 is TGTGCCAGCAGCGTAGTATTAGATACGCAGTATTTT.

The J gene is TRBJ2-2, the V gene TRBV7-9; D gene ambiguous. With 2 bases removed from V and 6 bases from J, the gap between germline ends came to 4 bases. The CDR3 is 12 amino acids. Germline CDR1 and CDR2: SEHNR and FQNEAQ (reference sequence). The CDR3, as DNA: TGTGCCAGCAGCTTATCTTCCGGGGAGCTGTTTTTT. Translation: CASSLSSGELFF. Complete variable domain (other parts from reference TRBV7-9 and TRBJ2-2): DTGVSQNPRHKITKRGQNVTFRCDPISEHNRLYWYRQTLGQGPEFLTYFQNEAQLEKSRLLSDRFSAERPKGSFSTLEIQRTEQGDSAMYLCASSLSSGELFFGEGSRLTVL.

As DNA, the CDR3 is TGCGCCAGCAGCTTTCAGGGGGACACAGATACGCAGTATTTT. The encoded protein is CASSFQGDTDTQYF. The chain joins TRBV5-1 to TRBJ2-3; TRBD1 agrees at 7 bases. J gave up 2 bases and V 2 bases, and 2 bases lay outside the gene matches. Germline CDR1 SGHRS, CDR2 YFSETQ. This CDR3 has 14 residues.

The CDR3 nucleotides read TGCGCCAGCACCTCCTGGGGGGGAGATACGCAGTATTTT. Its translation: CASTSWGGDTQYF. The gene calls are TRBV4-3 and TRBJ2-3; 7 nucleotides align to TRBD2. V shed 7 bases, J shed 5 bases, and the junction held 6 bases outside the gene matches. Germline V CDR1 and CDR2: LGHNA, YSLEER. The CDR3 spans 13 residues.

The CDR3 sequence is CASSQSGRTEAFF. The CDR3 bases are TGCGCCAGCAGCCAATCAGGGAGGACTGAAGCTTTCTTT. V and J are TRBV4-3 and TRBJ1-1; maybe TRBD1 (5 bases). V shed 2 bases and J shed 5 bases, with 9 bases lying between them. CDR1 and CDR2 (germline): LGHNA, YSLEER. This CDR3 has 13 residues.

The V call is TRBV7-2, the J call TRBJ1-3; TRBD1 might be the D (6 bases). V dropped 1 base and J dropped 3 bases, with 10 bases sitting between them. CDR3 size: 15 residues. From germline, CDR1 is SGHTA and CDR2 FQGNSA. CDR3 bases: TGTGCCAGCAGCTTAGTACAGGGTGGTGGAAACACCATATATTTT. It encodes CASSLVQGGGNTIYF.

The chain has TRBV28 and TRBJ2-7; D gene ambiguous. Per germline, CDR1 MDHEN and CDR2 SYDVKM. The CDR3 loop spans 13 amino acids. Trimming cost V 3 bases and J 1 base, with 7 bases left between them. The CDR3 reads CASSFTQSYEQYF. Here the CDR3 DNA reads TGTGCCAGCAGTTTTACACAGTCCTACGAGCAGTACTTC.

This chain links TRBV6-6 with TRBJ2-3; tentative D call: TRBD2 (5 bases). Germline CDR1 MNHNY, CDR2 SVGAGI (reference sequence). The CDR3 covers 16 residues. The V end was cut by 6 bases, the J end by 1 base, with 17 bases between. The CDR3 nucleotides are TGTGCCAGCAGCCCAACGAGGGTTGGCGGCACAGATACGCAGTATTTT. Amino acid sequence: CASSPTRVGGTDTQYF.

The chain's CDR3 is CASRSSGNTEAFF. CDR3 nucleotides: TGTGCCAGCCGGTCGAGTGGGAACACTGAAGCTTTCTTT. V usage is TRBV6-1 and J usage is TRBJ1-1; no clear D gene. The V gene lost 8 bases and the J gene lost 1 base, with 11 bases spanning the gap. The V gene's germline CDR1 is MNHNS and CDR2 SASEGT. CDR3 length equals 13 residues.

The chain links TRBV21-1 to TRBJ1-1; the table's D call of TRBD1 was not tested on the DNA. TRBV21-1 is a documented pseudogene. The CDR3 is made up of 15 amino acids. In DNA form, the CDR3 reads TGTGCCAGCAGCACGTCCGGGACAGAGAACACTGAAGCTTTCTTT. This translates into CASSTSGTENTEAFF.

This rearrangement joins TRBV10-1 to TRBJ2-3; unclear D gene. Deletions cut 0 bases from V and 0 bases from J, with 7 bases between. This CDR3 is 15 amino acids long. Germline V gene data show CDR1 as WNHNN and CDR2 as SYGVQD (reference sequence). The CDR3 nucleotides read TGCGCCAGCAGTGAGTCGAGCTCCAGCACAGATACGCAGTATTTT. Translated, it gives CASSESSSSTDTQYF.

The V and J genes are TRBV11-2 and TRBJ2-2; TRBD1 matches 8 bases. The V segment lost 2 bases and the J segment 7 bases; nucleotides outside the gene matches: 6. In germline, CDR1 is SGHAT, CDR2 FQNNGV. This CDR3 spans 15 amino acids. CDR3: CASSLFRQGNGELFF. The CDR3 bases are TGTGCCAGCAGCTTATTTCGACAGGGGAACGGGGAGCTGTTTTTT.

J is TRBJ1-2 and V is TRBV5-8; 7 bases align to TRBD1. The CDR3 contains 14 residues. The V segment lost 4 bases and the J segment 5 bases; nucleotides outside the gene matches: 8. Per germline, CDR1 SGHTS and CDR2 YDEGEE. CDR3 coding DNA: TGTGCCAGCAGCCCGGTTTCAGGGGGTTATGGCTACACCTTC. Its translation is CASSPVSGGYGYTF.

This chain connects TRBV7-2 to TRBJ2-7; D ambiguous. V was clipped by 2 bases and J by 4 bases, with 6 bases between them. Germline values: CDR1 SGHTA, CDR2 FQGNSA. The CDR3 length is 12 residues. The CDR3 DNA reads as TGTGCCAGCAGCTTAAATTCTTACGAGCAGTACTTC. Protein: CASSLNSYEQYF.

The rearrangement uses TRBV7-9 and TRBJ1-2, with 11 bases matching TRBD1. J lost 4 bases, V lost 4 bases, and 8 bases had no gene match. Germline assignment: CDR1 SEHNR and CDR2 FQNEAQ (reference sequence). This CDR3 contains 16 residues. CDR3: CASSYTGQGAVYGYTF. The CDR3 nucleotides are TGTGCCAGCAGCTACACCGGACAGGGGGCGGTCTATGGCTACACCTTC.

V usage is TRBV11-3 and J usage is TRBJ2-1; no clear D. Germline CDR1 is SGHNT and CDR2 is YENEEA. The CDR3 is 15 amino acids. Trimming removed 3 bases from V and 5 bases from J, with 14 bases in between. The CDR3 loop reads CASSFSPAANNEQFF. The CDR3 nucleotides are TGTGCCAGCAGCTTTAGCCCAGCCGCTAACAATGAGCAGTTCTTC.

This chain joins TRBV30 and TRBJ1-5; D might be TRBD1 (6 bases). Between the trimmed V and J ends, which lost 6 bases and 5 bases, there was a span of 17 bases. CDR3 length: 14 amino acids. The germline V gene encodes CDR1 GTSNPN and CDR2 SVGIG (reference sequence). The CDR3 coding sequence is TGTGCCTGTTCTACAGGGAATCACGATCAGCCCCAGCATTTT. Protein sequence: CACSTGNHDQPQHF.

V is TRBV11-2 and J is TRBJ2-5, with 9 bases fitting TRBD2. The CDR3 covers 15 residues. V lost 1 base, J lost 5 bases, and 5 bases stayed unmatched. Germline-derived CDR1 and CDR2 are SGHAT and FQNNGV. CDR3: CASSLGLAGHETQYF. CDR3 in DNA: TGTGCCAGCAGCTTAGGCCTAGCGGGGCACGAGACCCAGTACTTC. The variable domain in full, with the rest retrieved from reference TRBV11-2 and TRBJ2-5, is EAGVAQSPRYKIIEKRQSVAFWCNPISGHATLYWYQQILGQGPKLLIQFQNNGVVDDSQLPKDRFSAERLKGVDSTLKIQPAKLEDSAVYLCASSLGLAGHETQYFGPGTRLLVL.

J is TRBJ2-5 and V is TRBV5-4, with no clear D. CDR3 length: 13 residues. The ends were cut back, 0 bases at V and 3 bases at J, with 6 bases in the middle. Germline values: CDR1 SGHNT, CDR2 YYREEE (reference sequence). CDR3 residues: CASSLGSEETQYF. In nucleotides, the CDR3 is TGTGCCAGCAGCTTGGGCTCGGAAGAGACCCAGTACTTC.

The V call is TRBV2, the J call TRBJ1-6; D is perhaps TRBD1 (5 bases). In germline, CDR1 is SNHLY, CDR2 FYNNEI. The V end was cut by 8 bases, the J end by 14 bases, with 19 bases between. This CDR3 is built from 13 residues. The DNA for the CDR3 is TGTGCCAGCCTACCCCGGACACTTGTGGCCCTCCACTTT. Translation: CASLPRTLVALHF.

V gene TRBV9 combines with J gene TRBJ1-2, with D maybe TRBD1 (6 bases). V lost 6 bases and J lost 4, with 22 bases in between. CDR1 and CDR2 (germline): SGDLS, YYNGEE. CDR3 length: 16 residues. The CDR3 protein is CASTSSAGQPSYGYTF. DNA for the CDR3: TGTGCCAGCACCTCATCGGCCGGACAGCCGAGCTATGGCTACACCTTC. Together with reference TRBV9 and TRBJ1-2, the CDR3 gives the full variable domain: DSGVTQTPKHLITATGQRVTLRCSPRSGDLSVYWYQQSLDQGLQFLIQYYNGEERAKGNILERFSAQQFPDLHSELNLSSLELGDSALYFCASTSSAGQPSYGYTFGSGTRLTVV.

The gene calls are TRBV6-1 and TRBJ1-1; D might be TRBD1 (6 bases). Germline V gene lookup returns CDR1 MNHNS and CDR2 SASEGT. Trimming shortened V by 3 bases and J by 8 bases, and 16 bases separated the two germline ends. The CDR3 sequence is 14 residues long. CDR3 sequence (DNA): TGTGCCAGCAGTGATGCGGGGGCGAGCGCCGAAGCTTTCTTT. It codes for CASSDAGASAEAFF.